A single sample gave rise to the 20 T cell receptor beta chains below, sequenced in a study of molecular identifiers for immune sequencing clone quantification. TCRdb ran MiXCR on the PCR reads and lists one entry per CDR3 protein. The sample lists roughly 86,000 distinct CDR3 sequences; roughly 19% were seen once. Sequencing was done on a sample of naive CD8+ T cells from blood, with Jurkat cell RNA spiked in. Indicated subset: FACS-sorted CD8+CD4-CCR7+CD45RA+ naive T cells. The receptor set was obtained from a human donor in good health. Some libraries in this study had Jurkat cell RNA spiked in.

V and J are TRBV7-9 and TRBJ2-1; no reliable D call. This CDR3 is 13 amino acids long. V gave up 6 bases and J gave up 0 bases, with 6 bases separating them. In germline, CDR1 is SEHNR, CDR2 FQNEAQ (reference sequence). The CDR3 region has the DNA TGTGCCAGCAGACAAAGCTCCTACAATGAGCAGTTCTTC. This sequence encodes CASRQSSYNEQFF.

A word on this clonotype: The junction and the germline gene differ at one end; a read error may be behind it. This sequence joins TRBV27 and TRBJ2-2; TRBD2 matches at 7 bases. Looked up from germline, CDR1 is MNHEY and CDR2 is SMNVEV (reference sequence). The CDR3 loop spans 16 amino acids. CDR3 in amino acids: CASSVTRGSGTGVLFF. CDR3 coding DNA: TGTGCCAGCAGTGTGACTCGCGGGAGTGGCACCGGGGTGCTGTTTTTT.

Comment on this clonotype: This may be a read error, as it is one base from a much larger clone. The chain recombines TRBV27 with TRBJ2-7; D is ambiguous. The CDR3 is 15 amino acids. V was trimmed by 0 bases and J by 3 bases, leaving 12 bases between them. Germline V CDR1 and CDR2: MNHEY, SMNVEV (reference sequence). The CDR3 DNA sequence: TGTGCCAGCAGTTTATCTGGTAGCCCAGGCTACGAGCAGTACTTC. It codes for CASSLSGSPGYEQYF.

This clonotype occurred many times. The rearrangement links TRBV27 to TRBJ2-2; 9 bases are a match to TRBD2. Trimming took 8 bases from V and 0 from J; bases not matched to a gene: 1. Germline lookup yields CDR1 MNHEY and CDR2 SMNVEV (reference sequence). The CDR3 has 14 amino acids. In DNA, the CDR3 is TGTGCCAGCGCGGGGGGGGCGAACACCGGGGAGCTGTTTTTT. It is translated as CASAGGANTGELFF.

This rearrangement joins TRBV20-1 to TRBJ2-3, with a tentative D call TRBD2 (5 bases). Per the germline V gene, CDR1 is DFQATT and CDR2 is SNEGSKA (reference sequence). Trimming took off 6 bases at V and 0 bases at J, with 19 bases between the two ends. The CDR3 is 16 residues long. The CDR3 DNA is TGCAGTGCGCCCCCCCGAGGAGGATCTAGCACAGATACGCAGTATTTT. Encoded protein: CSAPPRGGSSTDTQYF.

This clonotype was seen many times. This chain connects TRBV19 to TRBJ1-1; maybe TRBD1 (5 bases). The germline V gene has CDR1 LNHDA and CDR2 SQIVND (reference sequence). The CDR3 covers 14 residues. Trimming left V 3 bases short and J 4 bases short, with 12 bases between. For the CDR3, the DNA is TGTGCCAGTAGTATGGCAGGGCTTACCACTGAAGCTTTCTTT. Translating it yields CASSMAGLTTEAFF.

This clonotype was found a few times. A much larger clonotype is one base distant, so this may be a read error. The chain couples TRBV6-2 or TRBV6-3 to TRBJ2-3; D gene unclear. Germline loops: CDR1 MNHEY, CDR2 SVGEGT. The CDR3 extends over 14 amino acids. As DNA, the CDR3 is TGTGCCGGCAGCGTCCTAAGGGCCACAGATACGCAGTATTTT. Translating gives CAGSVLRATDTQYF.

Only a few counts were recorded for this clonotype. A clone one base away is much larger, so this may be a read error. The V and J genes are TRBV7-6 and TRBJ1-1; D perhaps matches TRBD1 (6 bases). From germline, CDR1 is SGHVS and CDR2 FNYEAQ. This CDR3 is built from 14 residues. Trimming pared 5 bases from V and 4 bases from J, leaving 14 bases between. As DNA, the CDR3 is TGTGCCAGCAGCCAACAGGGAGCGCTCACTGAAGCTTTCTTT. This encodes CASSQQGALTEAFF.

This clonotype was recorded at least ten times. The rearrangement links TRBV29-1 to TRBJ1-3; weak D call: TRBD1 (5 bases). This CDR3 has 15 amino acids. Germline CDR1 is SQVTM and CDR2 is ANQGSEA. Trimming cost V 2 bases and J 0 bases, with 11 bases left between them. In DNA form, the CDR3 reads TGCAGCGTTGAAATGAGGGGTTTCTCTGGAAACACCATATATTTT. Translation gives CSVEMRGFSGNTIYF. The whole variable domain, remainder taken from reference TRBV29-1 and TRBJ1-3, is SAVISQKPSRDICQRGTSLTIQCQVDSQVTMMFWYRQQPGQSLTLIATANQGSEATYESGFVIDKFPISRPNLTFSTLTVSNMSPEDSSIYLCSVEMRGFSGNTIYFGEGSWLTVV.

This clonotype was counted ten times or more. V gene TRBV2 combines with J gene TRBJ2-3; D is undetermined. V was cut by 8 bases and J by 5 bases, with 14 bases left in between. The CDR3 spans 13 residues. Germline CDR1 reads SNHLY; CDR2 reads FYNNEI. CDR3 protein: CASLGPSEDTQYF. Written as DNA, the CDR3 is TGTGCCAGCTTGGGTCCTAGTGAAGATACGCAGTATTTT.

This clonotype was seen at least ten times. V is TRBV27 and J is TRBJ2-3; D not certain. Germline V gene lookup returns CDR1 MNHEY and CDR2 SMNVEV (reference sequence). CDR3 length: 13 residues. V was cut by 5 bases and J by 6 bases, with 12 bases left in between. CDR3 sequence (DNA): TGTGCCAGCAGTCCGATTTCCGGTGATACGCAGTATTTT. Translation: CASSPISGDTQYF.

At least ten counts were recorded for this clonotype. V is TRBV20-1 and J is TRBJ2-5; D unresolved. The CDR3 runs to 13 residues. V shed 7 bases and J shed 3 bases, with 15 bases lying between them. Per germline, CDR1 DFQATT and CDR2 SNEGSKA (reference sequence). This chain's CDR3 is CSVKDRVEETQYF. The CDR3 DNA reads as TGCAGTGTCAAAGATAGGGTGGAAGAGACCCAGTACTTC.

A few counts support this clonotype. Sequence at one end of the junction differs from germline and may be a read error. The J gene is TRBJ2-7, the V gene TRBV19; 8 bases are a match to TRBD1. The CDR3 has 14 amino acids. Germline-derived CDR1 and CDR2 are LNHDA and SQIVND (reference sequence). The CDR3 sequence: CASTAGTGTYERYF. The CDR3 DNA is TGTGCCAGTACCGCCGGGACAGGAACCTACGAGCGGTACTTC.

The chain joins TRBV4-2 to TRBJ1-1; D may be TRBD1 (5 bases). CDR1 and CDR2 from the germline V gene are LGHNA and YNFKEQ. V lost 0 bases to trimming and J lost 5 bases, with 13 bases between them. CDR3 length: 15 residues. The CDR3 nucleotides read TGTGCCAGCAGCCAAGAGGCCAGGGTGGGTACTGAAGCTTTCTTT. Translation: CASSQEARVGTEAFF.

Worth noting for this clonotype: Just one base apart from a much larger clone, this may be a read error. The chain is built from TRBV5-6 and TRBJ2-1; D is undetermined. The germline V gene has CDR1 SGHDT and CDR2 YYEEEE. The CDR3 covers 14 residues. With 7 bases removed from V and 4 bases from J, the gap between germline ends came to 15 bases. CDR3 region: CASHTTWEYNEQFF. The CDR3 nucleotides read TGTGCCAGCCACACAACGTGGGAATACAATGAGCAGTTCTTC.

There are many counts of this clonotype. The genes are TRBV6-6 and TRBJ2-6, with TRBD1 matching 8 bases. Germline loops: CDR1 MNHNY, CDR2 SVGAGI (reference sequence). The CDR3 covers 17 residues. V shed 6 bases, J shed 2 bases, and the junction held 9 bases outside the gene matches. The CDR3 DNA sequence: TGTGCCAGCAGGCCCTTATCGACAGGGGCTGGGGCCAACGTCCTGACTTTC. Amino acids: CASRPLSTGAGANVLTF.

In its sample, this clonotype was seen many times. This chain connects TRBV6-5 to TRBJ2-1; 9 nucleotides align to TRBD1. The CDR3 spans 17 residues. The germline CDR1 and CDR2 sequences are MNHEY and SVGAGI. V gave up 5 bases and J gave up 5 bases; unmatched junction bases: 13. In DNA form, the CDR3 reads TGTGCCAGCAGTAAACAACTCACAGGGGGCTCTCACAATGAGCAGTTCTTC. Protein sequence: CASSKQLTGGSHNEQFF.

This clonotype has at least ten counts. V gene TRBV30 combines with J gene TRBJ2-3; unclear D gene. Germline lookup yields CDR1 GTSNPN and CDR2 SVGIG (reference sequence). V was cut by 0 bases and J by 1 base, with 5 bases left in between. The CDR3 covers 13 residues. CDR3 sequence (DNA): TGTGCCTGGAGTGTGACCGGCACAGATACGCAGTATTTT. As protein: CAWSVTGTDTQYF.

To note about this clonotype: A much more abundant neighbour one base away suggests this may be a read error. This sequence joins TRBV18 and TRBJ2-2; TRBD1 is a possible D gene (7 bases). The CDR3 loop spans 17 amino acids. The V gene's germline CDR1 is KGHSH and CDR2 LQKENI. CDR3 amino acids: CASSPPSGDRNTGGLFF. For the CDR3, the DNA is TGTGCCAGCTCACCACCGTCCGGGGACAGAAACACCGGGGGGCTGTTTTTT.

The chain combines TRBV4-3 with TRBJ1-1; 7 bases line up with TRBD1. This CDR3 spans 17 amino acids. The V gene end was trimmed by 0 bases and the J gene end by 3 bases; junction bases not matched to a gene: 10. Germline loops: CDR1 LGHNA, CDR2 YSLEER. This chain's CDR3 is CASSQDFERGRHTEAFF. In nucleotides, the CDR3 is TGCGCCAGCAGCCAAGATTTCGAGAGGGGGCGGCACACTGAAGCTTTCTTT.